Below are 3 T cell receptor beta chains sequenced from a single sample in a study of cytomegalovirus exposure and HLA in healthy donors. A multiplex PCR was run with 60 Vbeta primers and 13 Jbeta primers. TCRdb keeps only in-frame clones here, not all; method: immunoSEQ multiplex PCR. The sample records 90,000 to 120,000 clones, around 80% being singletons. Sequenced sample: PBMCs. The origin of the receptors is a man in his thirties or forties in good health and CMV-seropositive.

V and J are TRBV5-6 and TRBJ1-4, with D possibly being TRBD1 (6 bases). Trimming shortened V by 0 bases and J by 5 bases, and 11 bases separated the two germline ends. The CDR3 length is 15 residues. CDR1 and CDR2 (germline): SGHDT, YYEEEE. CDR3 region: CASSLVGTQNEKLFF. The CDR3 region has the DNA TGTGCCAGCAGCTTGGTGGGGACACAAAATGAAAAACTGTTTTTT.

The V call is TRBV4-1, the J call TRBJ2-5, with D maybe TRBD2 (5 bases). From germline, CDR1 is MGHRA and CDR2 YSYEKL. The CDR3 length is 16 residues. The V end was cut by 0 bases, the J end by 4 bases, with 15 bases between. This CDR3 is CASSQEGLLGRETQYF. In DNA form, the CDR3 reads TGCGCCAGCAGCCAAGAAGGGCTTTTAGGGAGAGAGACCCAGTACTTC.

The chain combines TRBV6-5 with TRBJ2-2; 9 bases fit TRBD2. There are 14 residues in the CDR3. J gave up 4 bases and V 8 bases, and 5 bases lay outside the gene matches. Germline lookup yields CDR1 MNHEY and CDR2 SVGAGI. The CDR3 here is CASVRGGSTGELFF. CDR3 DNA: TGTGCCAGCGTGCGGGGGGGTTCCACCGGGGAGCTGTTTTTT.